A single T cell receptor (beta chain) is shown here with its context. Its cognate antigen is unknown. This sample was included in a study of regulatory T cells in long-lasting Graves disease. Study outcomes and limitations: TRBV28, TRBJ1-2 and TRBJ2-5 emerged as the favored segments in persistent disease. Limited sample numbers may have lowered accuracy.

The V gene lost 5 bases and the J gene lost 8 bases, with 16 bases spanning the gap. Germline CDR1 MNHNS, CDR2 SASEGT. The CDR3 length is 14 residues. The time point here: newly diagnosed GD, antithyroid drugs for less than 3 months. PBMC RNA served as the TCR library source. Graves' disease diagnosis used American Thyroid Association guidelines. Arm-PCR with iRepertoire HTBI primers amplified the CDR3 regions for these TCR beta libraries. MiXCR, run by TCRdb on the multiplex PCR reads, gives a single entry per CDR3 protein. Of about 220,000 distinct CDR3 sequences in the sample, about 18% were seen once.

This clonotype was obtained from a female donor with Graves disease. The sample in question was peripheral blood mononuclear cells (PBMCs), obtained at new diagnosis, from a patient treated with antithyroid drugs. The rearrangement uses TRBV6-1 and TRBJ2-4; a weak D match, TRBD1 (6 bases). CDR3 in amino acids: CASSMTGLGDIQYF. CDR3 in DNA: TGTGCCAGCAGTATGACAGGCCTAGGTGACATTCAGTACTTC.